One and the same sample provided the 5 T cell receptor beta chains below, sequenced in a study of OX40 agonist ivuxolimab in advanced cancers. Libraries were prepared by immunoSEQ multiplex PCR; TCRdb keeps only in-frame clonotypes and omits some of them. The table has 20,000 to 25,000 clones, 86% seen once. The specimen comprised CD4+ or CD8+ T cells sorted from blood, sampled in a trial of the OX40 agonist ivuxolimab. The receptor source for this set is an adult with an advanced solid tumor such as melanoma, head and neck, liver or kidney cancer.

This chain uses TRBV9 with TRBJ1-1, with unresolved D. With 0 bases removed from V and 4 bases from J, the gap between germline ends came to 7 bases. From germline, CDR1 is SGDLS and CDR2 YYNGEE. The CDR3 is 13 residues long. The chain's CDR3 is CASSVVGSTEAFF. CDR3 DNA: TGTGCCAGCAGCGTAGTTGGGAGCACTGAAGCTTTCTTT.

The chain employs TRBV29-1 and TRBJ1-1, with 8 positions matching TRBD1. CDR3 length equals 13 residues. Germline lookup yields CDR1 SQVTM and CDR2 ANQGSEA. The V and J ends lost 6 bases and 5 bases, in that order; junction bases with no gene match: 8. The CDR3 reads CSVGQGWETEAFF. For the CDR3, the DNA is TGCAGCGTCGGACAGGGTTGGGAGACTGAAGCTTTCTTT.

The CDR3 DNA reads as TGTGCCAGCAGCTTTTGGGACAATGAGCAGTTCTTC. This encodes CASSFWDNEQFF. The gene calls are TRBV5-8 and TRBJ2-1; D remains unclear. Germline CDR1 reads SGHTS; CDR2 reads YDEGEE. CDR3 length: 12 residues. V was clipped by 2 bases and J by 5 bases, with 5 bases between them.

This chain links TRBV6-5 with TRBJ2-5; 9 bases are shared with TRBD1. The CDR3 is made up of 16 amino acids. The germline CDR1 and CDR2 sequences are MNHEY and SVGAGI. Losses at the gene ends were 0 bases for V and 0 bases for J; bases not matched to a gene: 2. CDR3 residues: CASSYSTGGDQETQYF. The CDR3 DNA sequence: TGTGCCAGCAGTTACTCCACAGGGGGCGACCAAGAGACCCAGTACTTC.

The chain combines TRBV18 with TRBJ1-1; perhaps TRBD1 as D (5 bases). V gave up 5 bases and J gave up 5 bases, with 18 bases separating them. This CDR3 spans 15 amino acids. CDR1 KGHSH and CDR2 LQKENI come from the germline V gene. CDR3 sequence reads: CASSLLRAELTEAFF. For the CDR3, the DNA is TGTGCCAGCTCATTACTCAGGGCTGAATTAACTGAAGCTTTCTTT.